This entry lists 28 T cell receptor beta chains sequenced from one sample in a study of OX40 agonist ivuxolimab in advanced cancers. The method was immunoSEQ multiplex PCR; TCRdb's version includes in-frame clones alone and lacks a portion of them. The table records 45,000 to 55,000 clones, around 80% of them present only once. The starting material was CD4+ or CD8+ T cells sorted from blood, obtained in a trial of the OX40 agonist ivuxolimab. The receptors here all came from an adult with an advanced solid tumor such as melanoma, head and neck, liver or kidney cancer.

There are a few counts of this clone. As DNA, the CDR3 is TGTGCCAGAAGCCCCCAAAGAGGTGGTAACGAAAAACTGTTTTTT. It codes for CARSPQRGGNEKLFF. V gene TRBV5-3 combines with J gene TRBJ1-4; D not resolved. TRBV5-3 is treated as an ORF (open reading frame) with a function not yet certain. CDR3 size: 15 residues. V lost 4 bases and J 8 bases, leaving 18 bases between the germline ends.

This sequence joins TRBV11-2 and TRBJ2-7; 15 bases map to TRBD2. The CDR3 has 16 amino acids. Germline V lookup: CDR1 SGHAT, CDR2 FQNNGV. V shed 0 bases, J shed 9 bases, and the junction held 6 bases outside the gene matches. For the CDR3, the DNA is TGTGCCAGCAGCTTAGAGGGACTAGCGGGAGGTCCGGGGCAGTACTTC. This gives the protein CASSLEGLAGGPGQYF. Together with reference TRBV11-2 and TRBJ2-7, the CDR3 gives the full variable domain: EAGVAQSPRYKIIEKRQSVAFWCNPISGHATLYWYQQILGQGPKLLIQFQNNGVVDDSQLPKDRFSAERLKGVDSTLKIQPAKLEDSAVYLCASSLEGLAGGPGQYFGPGTRLTVT.

This clone was recorded once. This chain uses TRBV28 with TRBJ2-7; 8 positions match TRBD2. With 1 base clipped from V and 4 bases from J, the junction kept 6 bases outside the gene matches. CDR1 MDHEN and CDR2 SYDVKM come from the germline V gene. The CDR3 totals 15 residues. The CDR3 spells CASSLYPSGSYEQYF. Here the CDR3 DNA reads TGTGCCAGCAGTTTATACCCTAGCGGGTCGTACGAGCAGTACTTC.

This clone was seen just once. The chain carries TRBV19 and TRBJ1-3; D is undetermined. This CDR3 has 16 amino acids. The germline V gene encodes CDR1 LNHDA and CDR2 SQIVND (reference sequence). V gave up 3 bases and J gave up 0 bases, with 12 bases separating them. In nucleotides, the CDR3 is TGTGCCAGTAGTATTTTCCGAGGGAGCTCTGGAAACACCATATATTTT. Encoded protein: CASSIFRGSSGNTIYF.

The chain uses TRBV7-2 and TRBJ1-1, with D maybe TRBD1 (5 bases). Trimming took off 0 bases at V and 3 bases at J, with 14 bases between the two ends. The CDR3 spans 16 residues. CDR1 and CDR2 (germline): SGHTA, FQGNSA. Here the CDR3 DNA reads TGTGCCAGCAGCTTAGCAGTATCCAGGGTTCACACTGAAGCTTTCTTT. Translating gives CASSLAVSRVHTEAFF.

This clone is judged medium-sized (0.01 to 0.1%). The chain is built from TRBV11-2 and TRBJ1-2; 8 bases map to TRBD1. With V trimmed by 0 bases and J by 4 bases, 4 bases remained unmatched. The germline CDR1 and CDR2 sequences are SGHAT and FQNNGV. CDR3 length: 15 residues. The CDR3 spells CASSLESGGAYGYTF. The CDR3, as DNA: TGTGCCAGCAGCTTAGAGTCAGGGGGCGCCTATGGCTACACCTTC.

This chain joins TRBV23-1 and TRBJ2-7; weak D call: TRBD1 (6 bases). TRBV23-1 is an open reading frame, and its role is uncertain. Trimming stripped 3 bases from V and 5 bases from J, with 26 bases between. There are 18 residues in the CDR3. CDR3 sequence: CASSQETQQRRGIDEQYF. Here the CDR3 DNA reads TGCGCCAGCAGTCAGGAGACTCAACAGCGCAGGGGTATCGACGAGCAGTACTTC.

This clone has just a few counts. The chain is built from TRBV29-1 and TRBJ2-1; no clear D gene. V was pared by 5 bases and J by 7 bases, with 12 bases between. The germline CDR1 and CDR2 sequences are SQVTM and ANQGSEA. The CDR3 is 12 amino acids. The CDR3 nucleotides read TGCAGCGTTTATTTCCAAGGTAATGAGCAGTTCTTC. It yields the protein CSVYFQGNEQFF.

V gene TRBV15 combines with J gene TRBJ1-2; TRBD1 matches 7 bases. V lost 1 base and J lost 4; bases outside the gene matches: 3. Germline-derived CDR1 and CDR2 are LNHNV and YYDKDF (reference sequence). The CDR3 runs to 14 residues. DNA for the CDR3: TGTGCCACCAGCAGAGGGACAGGTCCCTATGGCTACACCTTC. Encoded protein: CATSRGTGPYGYTF. Complete variable domain (other parts from reference TRBV15 and TRBJ1-2): DAMVIQNPRYQVTQFGKPVTLSCSQTLNHNVMYWYQQKSSQAPKLLFHYYDKDFNNEADTPDNFQSRRPNTSFCFLDIRSPGLGDTAMYLCATSRGTGPYGYTFGSGTRLTVV.

This chain uses TRBV7-9 with TRBJ2-5, with a tentative D call TRBD2 (6 bases). The CDR3 spans 16 residues. The germline CDR1 and CDR2 sequences are SEHNR and FQNEAQ (reference sequence). V lost 5 bases and J lost 2, with 18 bases in between. The DNA for the CDR3 is TGTGCCAGCAGCCCCTTAAAAGGAGGGCCACAAGAGACCCAGTACTTC. It translates to CASSPLKGGPQETQYF.

The V and J genes are TRBV28 and TRBJ2-7; maybe TRBD1 (5 bases). V lost 6 bases, J lost 3 bases, and 6 bases lay in between. The CDR3 is made up of 11 amino acids. CDR1 and CDR2 (germline): MDHEN, SYDVKM. CDR3 region: CASSGHYEQYF. Here the CDR3 DNA reads TGTGCCAGCAGCGGACACTACGAGCAGTACTTC. The whole variable domain, remainder taken from reference TRBV28 and TRBJ2-7, is DVKVTQSSRYLVKRTGEKVFLECVQDMDHENMFWYRQDPGLGLRLIYFSYDVKMKEKGDIPEGYSVSREKKERFSLILESASTNQTSMYLCASSGHYEQYFGPGTRLTVT.

V is TRBV5-1 and J is TRBJ2-5; 13 positions match TRBD2. This CDR3 is built from 16 residues. V shed 2 bases and J 2 bases; nucleotides not matched to a gene: 3. CDR1 and CDR2 (germline): SGHRS, YFSETQ. The chain's CDR3 is CASSFGLAGAQETQYF. The CDR3, as DNA: TGCGCCAGCAGCTTCGGACTAGCGGGAGCACAAGAGACCCAGTACTTC.

The genes are TRBV19 and TRBJ1-2; D ambiguous. Germline CDR1 and CDR2: LNHDA and SQIVND (reference sequence). The CDR3 contains 15 residues. The germline V and J ends were trimmed by 4 bases and 0 bases, with 12 bases remaining between them. Written as DNA, the CDR3 is TGTGCCAGTAGTACGACCTCCATTTCTAACTATGGCTACACCTTC. Its protein product is CASSTTSISNYGYTF. Variable domain in full (rest from reference TRBV19 and TRBJ1-2): DGGITQSPKYLFRKEGQNVTLSCEQNLNHDAMYWYRQDPGQGLRLIYYSQIVNDFQKGDIAEGYSVSREKKESFPLTVTSAQKNPTAFYLCASSTTSISNYGYTFGSGTRLTVV.

The sample holds one count of this clone. V and J are TRBV6-1 and TRBJ1-1; D ambiguous. There are 13 residues in the CDR3. Germline lookup yields CDR1 MNHNS and CDR2 SASEGT. Trimming left V 0 bases short and J 11 bases short, with 13 bases between. The CDR3: CASSEAPGTYAFF. In DNA, the CDR3 is TGTGCCAGCAGTGAAGCGCCCGGAACCTATGCTTTCTTT.

This clone has just one count. The chain joins TRBV29-1 to TRBJ2-2; 10 nucleotides align to TRBD2. The V gene end was trimmed by 7 bases and the J gene end by 4 bases; junction bases not matched to a gene: 6. From germline, CDR1 is SQVTM and CDR2 ANQGSEA. The CDR3 is 14 residues long. The CDR3 protein is CSASSGSRTGELFF. CDR3 nucleotides: TGCAGCGCCTCTAGCGGGAGTCGCACCGGGGAGCTGTTTTTT.

The rearrangement uses TRBV9 and TRBJ2-2; 8 bases align to TRBD2. V lost 5 bases and J lost 4; bases outside the gene matches: 4. The germline gives CDR1 SGDLS, CDR2 YYNGEE. CDR3 size: 14 residues. CDR3 DNA sequence: TGTGCCAGCAGGGAAACTAGCGGCACCGGGGAGCTGTTTTTT. Residues: CASRETSGTGELFF. Full variable domain (missing parts from reference TRBV9 and TRBJ2-2): DSGVTQTPKHLITATGQRVTLRCSPRSGDLSVYWYQQSLDQGLQFLIQYYNGEERAKGNILERFSAQQFPDLHSELNLSSLELGDSALYFCASRETSGTGELFFGEGSRLTVL.

CDR3 loop: CASSQSSGGRRSQETQYF. Here the CDR3 DNA reads TGCGCCAGCAGCCAATCGTCCGGAGGCAGGCGGAGCCAAGAGACCCAGTACTTC. V gene TRBV4-3 combines with J gene TRBJ2-5; D is possibly TRBD2 (5 bases). Trimming removed 2 bases from V and 1 base from J, with 20 bases in between. CDR1 and CDR2 from the germline V gene are LGHNA and YSLEER. The CDR3 length is 18 residues.

The chain joins TRBV28 to TRBJ2-7; unclear D gene. The CDR3 is 15 amino acids. Germline V CDR1 and CDR2: MDHEN, SYDVKM. Trimming left V 1 base short and J 0 bases short, with 10 bases between. The CDR3 spells CASSLYGQSSYEQYF. The DNA for the CDR3 is TGTGCCAGCAGTTTATACGGGCAAAGCTCCTACGAGCAGTACTTC. The full variable domain, its missing parts supplied by reference TRBV28 and TRBJ2-7, is DVKVTQSSRYLVKRTGEKVFLECVQDMDHENMFWYRQDPGLGLRLIYFSYDVKMKEKGDIPEGYSVSREKKERFSLILESASTNQTSMYLCASSLYGQSSYEQYFGPGTRLTVT.

To note about this clone: One junction end does not reproduce the germline sequence, and a read error may be involved. The genes are TRBV7-7 and TRBJ2-1; 9 bases align to TRBD1. CDR1 SSHAT and CDR2 FNYEAQ come from the germline V gene (reference sequence). CDR3 length equals 20 residues. In nucleotides, the CDR3 is TGTGCTAGCAGCTTGACCGGGACAGGGAGTTTAGTTGACTGGGCCAATGAGCAGTTCTTC. Translating it yields CASSLTGTGSLVDWANEQFF. The full variable domain, rest sourced from reference TRBV7-7 and TRBJ2-1, is GAGVSQSPRYKVTKRGQDVTLRCDPISSHATLYWYQQALGQGPEFLTYFNYEAQPDKSGLPSDRFSAERPEGSISTLTIQRTEQRDSAMYRCASSLTGTGSLVDWANEQFFGPGTRLTVL.

The rearrangement uses TRBV6-1 and TRBJ1-2; 8 bases are shared with TRBD1. The CDR3 loop spans 15 amino acids. V was clipped by 0 bases and J by 7 bases; unmatched bases: 7. From germline, CDR1 is MNHNS and CDR2 SASEGT. The chain's CDR3 is CASSEAGGQGGGYTF. The CDR3 DNA sequence: TGTGCCAGCAGTGAAGCCGGAGGACAGGGAGGTGGCTACACCTTC.

CDR3 amino acids: CASSLVIEPNYGYTF. The CDR3 DNA is TGTGCCAGCAGCTTGGTCATCGAGCCTAACTATGGCTACACCTTC. The V and J genes are TRBV5-6 and TRBJ1-2; D is uncertain. V lost 0 bases to trimming and J lost 0 bases, with 9 bases between them. CDR1 is SGHDT and CDR2 is YYEEEE in the germline V gene. The CDR3 runs 15 residues.

In this sample, this clone turned up a few times. The chain links TRBV11-2 to TRBJ2-2; D not certain. The CDR3 length is 12 residues. V was pared by 5 bases and J by 4 bases, with 5 bases between. Per the germline V gene, CDR1 is SGHAT and CDR2 is FQNNGV. CDR3 nucleotides: TGTGCCAGCAGCCCGGGCACCGGGGAGCTGTTTTTT. Its translation: CASSPGTGELFF.

The J gene is TRBJ2-2, the V gene TRBV6-1, with 8 nucleotides matching TRBD2. Germline trimming cut 6 bases from V and 1 base from J; bases unmatched to any gene: 4. This CDR3 contains 15 residues. Germline values: CDR1 MNHNS, CDR2 SASEGT. The CDR3 protein is CASRRLAQNTGELFF. The CDR3 DNA reads TGTGCCAGCAGACGACTAGCGCAGAACACCGGGGAGCTGTTTTTT.

The V gene is TRBV5-5, the J gene TRBJ2-5; 13 bases match TRBD2. The germline gives CDR1 SGHKS, CDR2 YYEKEE (reference sequence). The J segment lost 1 base and the V segment lost 4 bases, leaving 4 bases of the junction unmatched. The CDR3 extends over 16 amino acids. CDR3 residues: CASSPTSGRAQETQYF. CDR3 DNA sequence: TGTGCCAGCAGCCCAACTAGCGGGAGGGCCCAAGAGACCCAGTACTTC.

On this clone itself: Other DNA sequences in this specimen translate into the identical CDR3. CDR3 amino acids: CASSDTGGNGYTF. In DNA, the CDR3 is TGTGCCAGCAGCGACACAGGGGGCAACGGCTACACCTTC. V gene TRBV5-6 combines with J gene TRBJ1-2, with 9 nucleotides matching TRBD1. CDR3 length: 13 residues. The V and J ends lost 4 bases and 8 bases, in that order; junction bases with no gene match: 6. Germline V gene lookup returns CDR1 SGHDT and CDR2 YYEEEE.

The rearrangement links TRBV9 to TRBJ1-2; D remains unclear. CDR1 and CDR2 (germline): SGDLS, YYNGEE. Trimming left V 4 bases short and J 0 bases short, with 7 bases between. The CDR3 has 13 amino acids. The CDR3 DNA sequence: TGTGCCAGCAGCCCCAACGCTAACTATGGCTACACCTTC. Translation: CASSPNANYGYTF.

The chain joins TRBV9 to TRBJ1-6; TRBD1 matches at 8 bases. Per the germline V gene, CDR1 is SGDLS and CDR2 is YYNGEE. J gave up 5 bases and V 0 bases, and 7 bases lay outside the gene matches. The CDR3 runs 17 residues. This CDR3 reads CASSVGPVTGDNSPLHF. The CDR3 DNA sequence: TGTGCCAGCAGCGTAGGCCCGGTGACAGGGGATAATTCACCCCTCCACTTT.

This chain links TRBV18 with TRBJ2-2; 9 bases line up with TRBD1. Trimming took 4 bases from V and 1 from J; bases not matched to a gene: 10. The CDR3 is made up of 18 amino acids. The germline CDR1 and CDR2 sequences are KGHSH and LQKENI. CDR3 DNA sequence: TGTGCCAGCTCACGAACCTCACCGGGACAGGGGAACACCGGGGAGCTGTTTTTT. Protein: CASSRTSPGQGNTGELFF.